The text below deals with one T cell receptor (beta chain). This record belongs to a study of blood T cell repertoires in COVID-19. Study summary: The United States, Italy and Spain provided the acute and convalescent COVID-19 samples.

This CDR3 contains 15 residues. Germline V lookup: CDR1 SGHKS, CDR2 YYEKEE (reference sequence). Trimming took off 2 bases at V and 2 bases at J, with 13 bases between the two ends. Original handling: Counts of nucleated cells, estimated from reference gene primer amplification, were obtained. Sequenced by immunoSEQ multiplex PCR; TCRdb stores in-frame clones only, minus some. V and J calls and clone size are given by that table; D and trimming were obtained from the DNA. The top ten hold around 5.9% of the sample, which has roughly 60,000 clones, approximately 82% seen once. The chain couples TRBV5-5 to TRBJ1-1, with a tentative D call TRBD1 (5 bases). The clonotype was recovered from a woman aged 55-70 years with acute or convalescent COVID-19. Material: peripheral blood. The CDR3 region has the DNA TGTGCCAGCAGCTTATCCGGCAGGGTAAACACTGAAGCTTTCTTT. Protein product: CASSLSGRVNTEAFF.